This T cell receptor (beta chain) derives from a study of Ad26.COV2.S vaccination and SARS-CoV-2 variants. Turning to the study itself: Ad26.COV2.S was injected intramuscularly once or twice, 56 days apart. Regarding the study as a whole: Reported findings describe substantial breadth in spike-specific CD8+ and CD4+ T cell responses following vaccination.

Concerning this clone itself: Its antigen is currently unknown.

The CDR3 consists of 14 residues. Trimming took 5 bases from V and 14 from J, leaving 19 bases between them. The germline gives CDR1 MNHEY, CDR2 SMNVEV (reference sequence). The treatment was: some 19 received Ad26.COV2.S at low or high dose, single or two shots; a few received placebo; per-sample allocation not given. The study sampled participants on day 63 after the first vaccine or placebo injection. Boston supplied an adult donor aged 18-55 years. Method: immunoSEQ multiplex PCR; TCRdb's copy keeps in-frame clones and lacks some. The repertoire holds about 400,000 clones, with around 89% as singletons.

This chain uses TRBV27 with TRBJ1-6; perhaps TRBD1 as D (6 bases). This receptor was obtained from a person between 18 and 59 years old who received the Ad26.COV2.S COVID-19 vaccine or a placebo. The sample in question was peripheral blood, obtained in a trial of Ad26.COV2.S vaccine versus placebo. CDR3 in amino acids: CASSPEGQRITLHF. DNA for the CDR3: TGTGCCAGCAGTCCCGAAGGACAGCGGATCACCCTCCACTTT.